This is a list of T cell receptor beta chains from one sample in a study of PD-L1 blockade in urothelial cancer. Sequencing was performed with immunoSEQ multiplex PCR; in TCRdb, only in-frame clones are kept and a portion is missing. The table has approximately 41,000 clones, around four fifths seen once. The sequences come from PBMCs, collected around atezolizumab (anti-PD-L1) treatment. These TCRs come from an elderly man with urothelial cancer. CDR3s include the opening cysteine and the closing phenylalanine or tryptophan. Fields, in order: D gene, J gene, V gene, clone size, CDR3 protein, CDR3 DNA. The D gene is left open where the match is weak. Size is omitted from some rows. Given values are once, few, many or a class for expanded clones.

>-|TRBJ1-1|TRBV6-5|-
CATLPRGNLGTEAFF
TGTGCCACCTTACCGAGGGGGAACCTGGGCACTGAAGCTTTCTTT
>TRBD2|TRBJ2-3|TRBV19|-
CASSRRGLADADTQYF
TGTGCCAGTAGTAGAAGGGGACTAGCGGACGCGGATACGCAGTATTTT
>-|TRBJ1-5|TRBV28|-
CASSRSAGSNQPQHF
TGTGCCAGCAGTAGGTCCGCGGGGAGCAATCAGCCCCAGCATTTT
>-|TRBJ1-1|TRBV10-2|-
CASSRTVGSTEAFF
TGCGCCAGCAGTCGGACAGTGGGCAGCACTGAAGCTTTCTTT
>TRBD2|TRBJ2-1|TRBV27|-
CASSPRSFAGEDNEQFF
TGTGCCAGCAGTCCCCGTTCATTTGCGGGGGAAGACAATGAGCAGTTCTTC
>-|TRBJ1-1|TRBV6-1|-
CASSRYEAFF
TGTGCCAGCAGTCGGTACGAAGCTTTCTTT
>-|TRBJ2-3|TRBV5-1|-
CASSFGGKPADTQYF
TGCGCCAGCAGCTTCGGAGGGAAACCAGCAGATACGCAGTATTTT
>-|TRBJ2-7|TRBV9|-
CASSVYSSPREQYF
TGTGCCAGCAGCGTATACAGTTCTCCTCGCGAGCAGTACTTC
>TRBD1|TRBJ2-1|TRBV27|-
CAIRQGNAYNEQFF
TGTGCCATCCGACAGGGGAATGCCTACAATGAGCAGTTCTTC
>TRBD1|TRBJ2-3|TRBV19|-
CASSLTGRWGTDTQYF
TGTGCCAGTAGTCTGACAGGGCGTTGGGGCACAGATACGCAGTATTTT
>TRBD1|TRBJ2-3|TRBV18|-
CASSPDRGSGDTQYF
TGTGCCAGCTCACCCGACAGGGGGTCGGGAGATACGCAGTATTTT
>TRBD2|TRBJ2-1|TRBV19|-
CASSIIAGGGYNEQFF
TGTGCCAGTAGTATCATAGCGGGAGGAGGGTACAATGAGCAGTTCTTC
>-|TRBJ2-1|TRBV5-5|-
CASSNSKQRTYNEQFF
TGTGCCAGCAGCAACAGTAAGCAACGGACCTACAATGAGCAGTTCTTC
>TRBD2|TRBJ2-3|TRBV28|-
CASSLGLAGGGGQDTQYF
TGTGCCAGCAGTTTAGGACTAGCGGGAGGGGGGGGCCAGGATACGCAGTATTTT
>-|TRBJ2-3|TRBV6-5|-
CASSYSRTSTDTQYF
TGTGCCAGCAGTTACTCTAGGACTAGCACAGATACGCAGTATTTT
>-|TRBJ2-1|TRBV4-1|-
CASSRTGLNEQFF
TGCGCCAGCAGCCGCACAGGGCTCAATGAGCAGTTCTTC
>TRBD2|TRBJ2-7|TRBV11-3|once
CASSLAGGYSYEQYF
TGTGCCAGCAGCTTAGCGGGAGGATACTCCTACGAGCAGTACTTC
>-|TRBJ1-1|TRBV5-1|-
CASSLAGGTDTEAFF
TGCGCCAGCAGCTTGGCGGGGGGTACGGACACTGAAGCTTTCTTT
>-|TRBJ2-3|TRBV5-1|few
CASSPDSSSTDTQYF
TGCGCCAGCAGCCCCGACTCCTCTAGCACAGATACGCAGTATTTT
>TRBD1|TRBJ1-4|TRBV30|-
CAWSRDREKLFF
TGTGCCTGGAGTCGGGACAGGGAAAAACTGTTTTTT
>TRBD1|TRBJ2-3|TRBV27|-
CASSLSKGGGTDTQYF
TGTGCCAGCAGTTTATCGAAAGGGGGCGGCACAGATACGCAGTATTTT
>TRBD2|TRBJ2-7|TRBV27|-
CASSPGLAGPHQQYF
TGTGCCAGCAGTCCCGGACTAGCGGGACCACATCAGCAGTACTTC
>TRBD1|TRBJ2-3|TRBV19|-
CASSVSRGLTDTQYF
TGTGCCAGTAGTGTGAGTAGGGGGCTGACAGATACGCAGTATTTT
>TRBD1|TRBJ2-7|TRBV15|-
CATSARDRGPAYEQYF
TGTGCCACCAGCGCCCGGGACAGGGGGCCCGCCTACGAGCAGTACTTC